These 9 T cell receptor beta chains were all obtained from the same sample, sequenced in a study of spatial heterogeneity in lung cancer. TCRdb called the 5' RACE reads again in MiXCR, with one record for every CDR3 protein. The sample yields some 100,000 distinct CDR3 sequences, approximately 8.5% seen once. Time point here: sample taken at primary tumor resection. The authors sequenced whole RNA from tumor, nontumor lung or frozen PBMC without sorting. The sample was PBMCs, taken at surgery. The receptors derive from a male donor with early-stage non-small cell lung cancer.

Only a few counts were recorded for this clonotype. The V call is TRBV7-6, the J call TRBJ1-1; D is possibly TRBD1 (5 bases). Germline V gives CDR1 SGHVS, CDR2 FNYEAQ. V dropped 5 bases and J dropped 4 bases, with 8 bases sitting between them. This CDR3 has 12 amino acids. The CDR3 loop reads CASSDGGTEAFF. In DNA, the CDR3 is TGTGCCAGCAGCGACGGGGGCACTGAAGCTTTCTTT.

This clonotype came up a few times. V gene TRBV5-1 combines with J gene TRBJ2-1; tentatively, D is TRBD2 (6 bases). The V end lost 6 bases, the J end lost 0 bases, and 10 bases lay between the germline ends. CDR1 SGHRS and CDR2 YFSETQ come from the germline V gene. The CDR3 is 14 residues long. CDR3 nucleotides: TGCGCCAGCAACGCGGGAAACTCCTACAATGAGCAGTTCTTC. This codes for CASNAGNSYNEQFF.

This clonotype was counted between two and nine times. V usage is TRBV10-3 and J usage is TRBJ2-2; D call uncertain. The CDR3 totals 14 residues. Trimming removed 3 bases from V and 7 bases from J, with 12 bases in between. In germline, CDR1 is ENHRY, CDR2 SYGVKD. The CDR3 sequence is CAISDYRAGGELFF. CDR3 coding DNA: TGTGCCATCAGTGATTACCGTGCCGGCGGGGAGCTGTTTTTT.

This clonotype appeared a few times. The chain uses TRBV7-9 and TRBJ2-3; D unresolved. Germline CDR1 reads SEHNR; CDR2 reads FQNEAQ (reference sequence). With 2 bases removed from V and 1 base from J, the gap between germline ends came to 7 bases. This CDR3 spans 14 amino acids. In nucleotides, the CDR3 is TGTGCCAGCAGCTTACAAACGGGCACAGATACGCAGTATTTT. This gives the protein CASSLQTGTDTQYF.

This clonotype was seen ten or more times. The chain combines TRBV15 with TRBJ2-3; D remains ambiguous. The ends were cut back, 1 base at V and 5 bases at J, with 10 bases in the middle. The CDR3 has 14 amino acids. CDR1 and CDR2 (germline): LNHNV, YYDKDF (reference sequence). The CDR3 nucleotides are TGTGCCACCAGCAGAGCAAGTCCGGGAGATACGCAGTATTTT. It codes for CATSRASPGDTQYF.

In this sample, this clonotype turned up many times. This chain connects TRBV3-1 to TRBJ2-7; 7 bases are a match to TRBD2. Germline V gene sequence: CDR1 LGHDT, CDR2 YNNKEL (reference sequence). Losses at the gene ends were 8 bases for V and 6 bases for J; bases not matched to a gene: 7. This CDR3 contains 12 residues. The CDR3 nucleotides read TGTGCCAGCGGCCGGGGACTAAGCGAGCAGTACTTC. Its translation is CASGRGLSEQYF.

The sample holds a few counts of this clonotype. V usage is TRBV11-2 and J usage is TRBJ2-7; D unclear. Trimming shortened V by 4 bases and J by 4 bases, and 8 bases separated the two germline ends. This CDR3 is 12 amino acids long. The V gene's germline CDR1 is SGHAT and CDR2 FQNNGV. This chain's CDR3 is CASSWTNYEQYF. CDR3 bases: TGTGCCAGCAGCTGGACCAATTACGAGCAGTACTTC. Based on the CDR3 plus reference TRBV11-2 and TRBJ2-7, the full variable domain is EAGVAQSPRYKIIEKRQSVAFWCNPISGHATLYWYQQILGQGPKLLIQFQNNGVVDDSQLPKDRFSAERLKGVDSTLKIQPAKLEDSAVYLCASSWTNYEQYFGPGTRLTVT.

The rearrangement uses TRBV2 and TRBJ1-1; D ambiguous. The V and J ends lost 9 bases and 3 bases respectively, with 17 bases between them. CDR1 is SNHLY and CDR2 is FYNNEI in the germline V gene. The CDR3 has 14 amino acids. CDR3 sequence reads: CASSGPGRHTEAFF. DNA for the CDR3: TGTGCCAGTTCCGGACCGGGGAGGCACACTGAAGCTTTCTTT.

The V and J genes are TRBV5-1 and TRBJ1-5, with TRBD1 matching over 7 bases. Unmatched junction bases numbered 7, after V lost 1 base and J lost 6 bases. Germline CDR1 and CDR2: SGHRS and YFSETQ. The CDR3 has 15 amino acids. Here the CDR3 reads CASSLSGQGGQPQHF. The CDR3 DNA is TGCGCCAGCAGCTTGTCGGGTCAGGGGGGTCAGCCCCAGCATTTT. The whole variable domain, remainder taken from reference TRBV5-1 and TRBJ1-5, is KAGVTQTPRYLIKTRGQQVTLSCSPISGHRSVSWYQQTPGQGLQFLFEYFSETQRNKGNFPGRFSGRQFSNSRSEMNVSTLELGDSALYLCASSLSGQGGQPQHFGDGTRLSIL.